A selection of T cell receptor beta chains follows, all from one sample in a study of T cell repertoires in cytomegalovirus infection. TCRdb processed the reads anew with MiXCR; each CDR3 protein has one entry. The sample has a few hundred thousand distinct CDR3 sequences; under 55% are singletons. No antigen has been assigned to these receptors. This specimen consisted of cultured PBMCs, obtained from culture after CMV antigen stimulation. These receptors were obtained from a human donor in good health (CMV status not recorded). Some clones in this sample may be carry-over from other donors' samples. CDR3s include the opening cysteine and the closing phenylalanine or tryptophan. Fields, in order: clone size, J gene, D gene, V gene, CDR3 DNA, CDR3 protein. The D gene is left open where the match is weak. The listing skips clone size in some rows; elsewhere it reads once, few, many or a size class.

clone_size: few; j_call: TRBJ2-5; d_call: TRBD2; v_call: TRBV7-2; cdr3_nt: TGTGCCAGCAGCTTAGCCAGCGGGGGGGCCGAGACCCAGTACTTC; cdr3_aa: CASSLASGGAETQYF
clone_size: NA; j_call: TRBJ2-3; d_call: TRBD2; v_call: TRBV7-8; cdr3_nt: TGTGCCAGCAGCTTAGCTTTGGCGGGGGGCAACACAGATACGCAGTATTTT; cdr3_aa: CASSLALAGGNTDTQYF
clone_size: NA; j_call: TRBJ2-2; d_call: NA; v_call: TRBV6-2/TRBV6-3; cdr3_nt: TGTGCCAGCAGGCGTACAGGTTCCACCGGGGAGCTGTTTTTT; cdr3_aa: CASRRTGSTGELFF
clone_size: NA; j_call: TRBJ2-3; d_call: TRBD2; v_call: TRBV7-2; cdr3_nt: TGTGCCAGCAGATCAAGCGGGGGGTATACGCAGTATTTT; cdr3_aa: CASRSSGGYTQYF
clone_size: NA; j_call: TRBJ2-1; d_call: NA; v_call: TRBV28; cdr3_nt: TGTGGCACTCAGGGCGGAAGCTCCTACAATGAGCAGTTCTTC; cdr3_aa: CGTQGGSSYNEQFF
clone_size: NA; j_call: TRBJ1-1; d_call: TRBD1; v_call: TRBV25-1; cdr3_nt: TGTGCCAGCACAGAGGGGGCGAGAGCTTTCTTT; cdr3_aa: CASTEGARAFF
clone_size: NA; j_call: TRBJ2-1; d_call: NA; v_call: TRBV7-9; cdr3_nt: TGTGCCAGCTCGGGGCAGGGCCCTTACAATGAGCAGTTCTTC; cdr3_aa: CASSGQGPYNEQFF
clone_size: NA; j_call: TRBJ2-1; d_call: NA; v_call: TRBV6-2/TRBV6-3; cdr3_nt: TGTGCCAGCAGTTACTCGACGAATACACTATACAATGAGCAGTTCTTC; cdr3_aa: CASSYSTNTLYNEQFF
clone_size: NA; j_call: TRBJ1-5; d_call: NA; v_call: TRBV27; cdr3_nt: TGTGCCAGCAGTTTAGGCGAGTTGGGTCAGCCCCAGCATTTT; cdr3_aa: CASSLGELGQPQHF
clone_size: NA; j_call: TRBJ2-1; d_call: TRBD2; v_call: TRBV4-3; cdr3_nt: TGCGCCAGCAGCCCTCCCGGGCTAGCGGGCTTACCTGAGCAGTTCTTC; cdr3_aa: CASSPPGLAGLPEQFF
clone_size: few; j_call: TRBJ2-3; d_call: NA; v_call: TRBV6-5; cdr3_nt: TGTGCCAGCAGCAAAAATCAGGATAGTGCAGATACGCAGTATTTT; cdr3_aa: CASSKNQDSADTQYF
clone_size: NA; j_call: TRBJ1-1; d_call: NA; v_call: TRBV11-2; cdr3_nt: TGTGCCAGCAGCTTAGCCCCGACGGTGATGAACACTGAAGCTTTCTTT; cdr3_aa: CASSLAPTVMNTEAFF
clone_size: NA; j_call: TRBJ2-4; d_call: NA; v_call: TRBV7-6; cdr3_nt: TGTGCCAGCAGCTGGTACGAGGGGGTGGCAAACATTCAGTACTTC; cdr3_aa: CASSWYEGVANIQYF
clone_size: NA; j_call: TRBJ2-1; d_call: NA; v_call: TRBV7-6; cdr3_nt: TGTGCCAGCAGCGCAGGTTTGAGGAATGAGCAGTTCTTC; cdr3_aa: CASSAGLRNEQFF
clone_size: few; j_call: TRBJ2-7; d_call: NA; v_call: TRBV7-6; cdr3_nt: TGTGCCAGCAGCCCCCCTGGGCAGGGGTACTCCTACGAGCAGTACTTC; cdr3_aa: CASSPPGQGYSYEQYF
clone_size: NA; j_call: TRBJ1-4; d_call: NA; v_call: TRBV7-9; cdr3_nt: TGTGCCAGCAGCTTCGGGGCTTGGGAAAAACTGTTTTTT; cdr3_aa: CASSFGAWEKLFF
clone_size: NA; j_call: TRBJ1-2; d_call: NA; v_call: TRBV12-3/TRBV12-4; cdr3_nt: TGTGCCAGCAGTTTTAGGGTTACCTATGGCTACACCTTC; cdr3_aa: CASSFRVTYGYTF